One T cell receptor beta chain is described in this entry. Antigen specificity is unknown. Per germline, CDR1 MNHNY and CDR2 SVGAGI (reference sequence). V gave up 4 bases and J gave up 0 bases; unmatched junction bases: 2. This CDR3 is built from 15 residues. The record originates from a study of cytomegalovirus exposure and HLA in healthy donors. Study details: The same platform as the approximately 670 first-cohort repertoires was used for the 120 validation repertoires, a later analysis reported. Regarding the study as a whole: The authors enumerated over 150 TCR beta chains as linked to cytomegalovirus. The majority of TCR sequences were rare, yet some public TCRs appeared in many donors. Under in vitro conditions, a few CMV-associated chains were confirmed as specific for CMV antigens.

Sequenced by immunoSEQ multiplex PCR; TCRdb stores in-frame clones only, minus some. The sample yields tens of thousands of clones, about 96% seen once. Input material: PBMCs. The receptor comes from a man between 18 and 29 years old in good health and CMV-seronegative. The chain joins TRBV6-6 to TRBJ2-2, with 7 bases matching TRBD2. The CDR3 here is CASSWGGANTGELFF. CDR3 sequence (DNA): TGTGCCAGCAGTTGGGGGGGAGCGAACACCGGGGAGCTGTTTTTT.